This T cell receptor beta chain is from a study of human T cells and chemical hapten exposure. Study-level results: The study found expanded TCRs formed significantly more large CDR3 similarity clusters than controls.

Time point here: patch test 2, 6 weeks after DPC sensitization. Treatment specified: therapeutic diphenylcyclopropenone sensitization with weekly scalp DPC. The starting material, unfractionated whole blood, was used for total RNA extraction. Individual cDNA molecules in this library carried unique molecular identifiers. Each CDR3 protein is one row after TCRdb ran MiXCR on the RACE reads. The sample contains some 150,000 distinct CDR3 sequences, 10% to 15% of which appear only once. This clonotype showed up many times. Its antigen is unknown. Germline CDR1 is DFQATT and CDR2 is SNEGSKA (reference sequence). With V trimmed by 4 bases and J by 10 bases, 6 bases remained unmatched. The CDR3 covers 13 residues.

This rearrangement joins TRBV20-1 to TRBJ1-6, with 8 bases lining up with TRBD1. Sample: whole blood, taken in connection with sensitization to the hapten diphenylcyclopropenone (DPC). This TCR came from a woman in her forties or fifties with alopecia areata. Some clones in this sample may be carry-over from other donors' samples. CDR3 region: CSAKDRVNSPLHF. The DNA of the CDR3 is TGCAGTGCTAAGGACAGGGTTAACTCACCCCTCCACTTT.